What follows describes a single T cell receptor beta chain. The protocol was immunoSEQ multiplex PCR, while the TCRdb copy is restricted to in-frame clones and leaves out a portion. The sample has around 250,000 clones, around four fifths seen once; the top ten hold 1.5% to 2%. This sample was included in a study of blood T cell repertoires in COVID-19. The sample consisted of peripheral blood. The receptor was derived from a man aged 25-40 years who had recovered from COVID-19.

CDR3 sequence: CASSHGQGSGQPQHF. In DNA form, the CDR3 reads TGTGCCAGCAGCCACGGACAGGGGAGTGGTCAGCCCCAGCATTTT. The rearrangement links TRBV4-2 to TRBJ1-5, with 9 bases that match TRBD1. The germline CDR1 and CDR2 sequences are LGHNA and YNFKEQ. There are 15 residues in the CDR3. With 3 bases clipped from V and 6 bases from J, the junction kept 6 bases outside the gene matches.